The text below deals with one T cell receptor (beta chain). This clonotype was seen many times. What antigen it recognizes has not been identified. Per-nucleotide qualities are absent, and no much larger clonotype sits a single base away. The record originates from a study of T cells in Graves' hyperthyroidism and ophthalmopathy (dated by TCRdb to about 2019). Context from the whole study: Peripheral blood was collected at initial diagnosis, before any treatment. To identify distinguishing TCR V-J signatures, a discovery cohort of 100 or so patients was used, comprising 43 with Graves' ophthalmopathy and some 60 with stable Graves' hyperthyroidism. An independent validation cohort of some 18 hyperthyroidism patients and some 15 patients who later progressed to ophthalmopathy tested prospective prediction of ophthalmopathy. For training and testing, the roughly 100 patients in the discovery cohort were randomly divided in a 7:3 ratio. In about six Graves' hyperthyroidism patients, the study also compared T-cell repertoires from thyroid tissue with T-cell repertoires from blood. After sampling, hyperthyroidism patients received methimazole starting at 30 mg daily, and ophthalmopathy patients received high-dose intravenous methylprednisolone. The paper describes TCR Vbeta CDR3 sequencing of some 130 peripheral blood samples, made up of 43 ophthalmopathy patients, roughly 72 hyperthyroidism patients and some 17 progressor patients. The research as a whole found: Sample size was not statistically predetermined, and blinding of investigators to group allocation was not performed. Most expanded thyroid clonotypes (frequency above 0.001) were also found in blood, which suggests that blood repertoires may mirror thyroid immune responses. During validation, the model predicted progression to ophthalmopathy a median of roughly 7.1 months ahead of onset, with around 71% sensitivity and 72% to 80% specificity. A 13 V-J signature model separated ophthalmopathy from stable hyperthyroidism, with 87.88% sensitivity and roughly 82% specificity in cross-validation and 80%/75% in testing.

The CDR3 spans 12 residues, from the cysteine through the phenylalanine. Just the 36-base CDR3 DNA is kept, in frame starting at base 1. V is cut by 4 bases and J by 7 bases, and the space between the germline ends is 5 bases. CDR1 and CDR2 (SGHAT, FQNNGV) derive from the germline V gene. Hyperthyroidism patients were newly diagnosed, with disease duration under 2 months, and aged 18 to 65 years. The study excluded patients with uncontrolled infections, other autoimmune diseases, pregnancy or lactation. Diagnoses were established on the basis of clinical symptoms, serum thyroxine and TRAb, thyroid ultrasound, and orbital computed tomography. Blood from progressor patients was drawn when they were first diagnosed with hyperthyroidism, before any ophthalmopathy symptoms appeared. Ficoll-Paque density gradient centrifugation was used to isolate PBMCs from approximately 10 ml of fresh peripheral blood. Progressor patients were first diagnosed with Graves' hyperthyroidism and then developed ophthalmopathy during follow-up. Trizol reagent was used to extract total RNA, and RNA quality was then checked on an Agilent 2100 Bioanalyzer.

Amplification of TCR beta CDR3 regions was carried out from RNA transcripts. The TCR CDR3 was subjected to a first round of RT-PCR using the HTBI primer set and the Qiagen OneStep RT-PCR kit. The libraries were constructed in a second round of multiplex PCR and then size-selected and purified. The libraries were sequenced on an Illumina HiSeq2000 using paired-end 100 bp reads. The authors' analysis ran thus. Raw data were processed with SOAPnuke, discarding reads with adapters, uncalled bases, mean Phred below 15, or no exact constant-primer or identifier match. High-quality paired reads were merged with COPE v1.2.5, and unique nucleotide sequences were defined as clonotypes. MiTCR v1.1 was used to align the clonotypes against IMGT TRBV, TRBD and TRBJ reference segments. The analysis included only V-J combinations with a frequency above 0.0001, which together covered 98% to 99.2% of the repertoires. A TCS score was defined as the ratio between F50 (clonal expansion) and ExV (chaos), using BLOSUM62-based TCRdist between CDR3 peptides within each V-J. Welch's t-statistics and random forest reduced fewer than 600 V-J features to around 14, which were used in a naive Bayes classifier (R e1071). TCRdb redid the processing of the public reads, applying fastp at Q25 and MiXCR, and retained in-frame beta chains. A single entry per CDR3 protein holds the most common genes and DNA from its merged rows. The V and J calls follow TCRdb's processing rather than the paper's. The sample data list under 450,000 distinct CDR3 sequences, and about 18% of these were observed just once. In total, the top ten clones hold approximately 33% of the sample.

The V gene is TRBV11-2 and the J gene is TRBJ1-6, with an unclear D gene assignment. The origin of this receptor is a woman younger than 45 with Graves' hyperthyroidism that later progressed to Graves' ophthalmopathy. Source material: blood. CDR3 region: CASSSENSPLHF. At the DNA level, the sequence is TGTGCCAGCAGCTCCGAGAATTCACCCCTCCACTTT.